The source of this T cell receptor (beta chain) is a study of cytotoxic CD8 clonotypes in ibrutinib-treated CLL. Overall study context: Response samples followed a median 12 months of treatment, range 6 to 36.

Method: immunoSEQ multiplex PCR; TCRdb's copy keeps in-frame clones and lacks some. The sample consists of 20,000 to 30,000 clones, about 69% of them appearing once. A few counts support this clone. Deletions cut 8 bases from V and 4 bases from J, with 14 bases between. The CDR3 loop spans 14 amino acids. Per germline, CDR1 WNHNN and CDR2 SYGVQD (reference sequence). This TCR was sampled from a human donor with chronic lymphocytic leukemia. The rearrangement uses TRBV10-1 and TRBJ2-2; tentative D call: TRBD2 (5 bases). Sequenced material: PBMCs, taken after 12 months of ibrutinib treatment. The CDR3 spells CASSGSDSTGELFF. In nucleotides, the CDR3 is TGCGCCAGCTCGGGTAGCGATAGCACCGGGGAGCTGTTTTTT.